The source of this T cell receptor (beta chain) is a study of blood T cell repertoires in COVID-19. This clone was seen only once. TCRdb keeps only in-frame clones here, not all; method: immunoSEQ multiplex PCR. The sample yields about 260,000 clones, 80% to 90% seen once. CDR3 size: 15 residues. Germline V gene lookup returns CDR1 MNHEY and CDR2 SMNVEV (reference sequence). V lost 5 bases to trimming and J lost 6 bases; unmatched junction nucleotides: 10. The receptor was derived from a man under 40 with active or convalescent COVID-19. The V and J genes are TRBV27 and TRBJ2-7; 10 bases line up with TRBD1. The sequencing input was peripheral blood. The CDR3 loop reads CASSPTGTGATEQYF. In nucleotides, the CDR3 is TGTGCCAGCAGTCCTACCGGGACAGGGGCCACCGAGCAGTACTTC.